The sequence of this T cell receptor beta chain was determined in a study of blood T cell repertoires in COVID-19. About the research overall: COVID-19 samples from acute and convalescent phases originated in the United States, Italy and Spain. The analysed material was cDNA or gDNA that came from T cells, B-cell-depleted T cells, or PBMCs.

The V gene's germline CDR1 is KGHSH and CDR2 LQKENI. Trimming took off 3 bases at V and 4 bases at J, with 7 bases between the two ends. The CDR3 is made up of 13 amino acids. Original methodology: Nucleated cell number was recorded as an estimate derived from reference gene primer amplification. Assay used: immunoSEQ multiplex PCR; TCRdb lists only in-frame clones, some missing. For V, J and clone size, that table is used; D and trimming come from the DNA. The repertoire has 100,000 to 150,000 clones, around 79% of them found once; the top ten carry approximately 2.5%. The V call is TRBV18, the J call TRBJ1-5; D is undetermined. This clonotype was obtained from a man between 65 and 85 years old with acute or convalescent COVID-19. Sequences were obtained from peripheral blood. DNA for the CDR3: TGTGCCAGCTCACCCTCGGGGAATCAGCCCCAGCATTTT. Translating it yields CASSPSGNQPQHF.